This T cell receptor beta chain is from a study of T cells in narcolepsy. CDR3 length equals 16 residues. V was pared by 1 base and J by 3 bases, with 16 bases between. Looked up from germline, CDR1 is SGHTA and CDR2 is FQGNSA. Clones were read by immunoSEQ multiplex PCR, and TCRdb kept only the in-frame ones, dropping some. The sample lists fewer than 30,000 clones; 70% to 90% were seen once. The chain carries TRBV7-2 and TRBJ2-7; D perhaps matches TRBD1 (6 bases). The sequence came from a human donor in good health. The sequencing sample was made of memory (CD45RA-) CD4+ T cells from blood. Here the CDR3 DNA reads TGTGCCAGCAGCTTAGGACGGACAGTGGGCCTCTACGAGCAGTACTTC. Its translation: CASSLGRTVGLYEQYF.